The sequence of this T cell receptor beta chain was determined in a study of immune evolution from preneoplasia to lung adenocarcinoma (dated by TCRdb to the early 2020s). The study in broad terms: HLA loss of heterozygosity was found in roughly 7% of AIS, more than 13% of MIA and under 40% of ADC lesions, and in no AAH lesions. The study combined immune gene expression, TCR sequencing and multiplex immunofluorescence to profile immune contexture across lung adenocarcinoma precursors and invasive adenocarcinoma. According to the study, more than 100 samples were used for TCR sequencing. The sample size depended on which specimens were available, not on a prior power calculation. Whole exome sequencing and methylation data from the same cohort of nodules were integrated with the immune data. The TCR sequencing data were obtained from around 46 patients. Resected precursor lesions (AAH, AIS, MIA) and invasive adenocarcinomas were compared with paired morphologically normal lung tissue. POLYSOLVER was used to infer Class I HLA alleles from exome data, and LOHHLA was used to detect allele-specific HLA loss. A total of approximately 50 patients with pulmonary nodules who underwent surgical resection were included in the overall cohort.

Resection was performed on patients in Japan or China between the mid-2010s and the late 2010s. Two lung cancer pathologists independently reviewed H&E slides to confirm the histologic diagnosis of every case. Macro-dissection after pathologic assessment enriched premalignant or tumor cells for nucleic acid extraction. DNA was isolated from FFPE tissue using the AllPrep DNA/RNA FFPE Kit. What the study reported, not specific to this receptor: All patients were from Japan and China, so applicability to Western populations was uncertain. Compared with EGFR-mutant or double wild-type lesions, KRAS-mutant nodules had the highest T cell clonality. Normal lung had the highest top T cell clone frequencies, which appeared to decline progressively from AAH through AIS, MIA and invasive adenocarcinoma. The findings reflected association rather than direct causation, and larger cohorts with long-term follow-up and longitudinal biopsies were considered necessary. Normal lung showed the highest clonality, whereas later-stage lesions appeared to have higher T cell density and diversity but lower clonality.

Using the immunoSEQ hsTCRbeta Kit, TCR beta CDR3 regions were sequenced from DNA. Processing in the source paper ran as follows. TCR sequencing data were analysed with the ImmunoSEQ Analyzer. T cell clonality was defined as 1 minus Pielou's evenness, as computed on productive rearrangements. T cell diversity was measured with the inverse Simpson index on productive templates. T cell density was expressed as TCR beta template counts normalized to usable DNA, with usable DNA estimated by amplifying and sequencing housekeeping genes. TCR metrics were compared across histologic stages using two-sided Kruskal-Wallis tests. As stored in TCRdb, this immuneACCESS dataset retains in-frame rearrangements with V and J assigned. A fraction of the clones does not appear; measured against another copy, unresolved V genes explain less than half of the discrepancy, and the remainder lacks a known reason. The V and J calls and the clone size are those of that table, but D and trimming were determined from the DNA. The sample table shows around 1,500 clones, and around 20% are seen once. The top ten constitute about 9.2% of the sample.

The CDR3 spans 13 residues, from the cysteine through the phenylalanine. Just the 39-base CDR3 DNA is kept, in frame starting at base 1. As encoded in the germline V gene (reference sequence), CDR1 is MNHEY while CDR2 is SMNVEV. V is reduced by 5 bases and J by 1 base, leaving a spacing of 9 bases between them. This clone has only a few counts. The antigen it recognizes is unknown. Nothing much larger sits one base from this clone, and base qualities are not available. Rearrangement joined TRBV27 to TRBJ2-7, with the D gene not clear enough to name. The clonotype originates from a person aged 50-70 years with lung adenocarcinoma. What was sequenced was FFPE invasive lung adenocarcinoma tissue. The cell subset or site label corresponds to: frankly invasive lung adenocarcinoma (ADC). The DNA reads as follows: TGTGCCAGCAGTCCGCAATCGTCCTACGAGCAGTACTTC. It codes for CASSPQSSYEQYF.